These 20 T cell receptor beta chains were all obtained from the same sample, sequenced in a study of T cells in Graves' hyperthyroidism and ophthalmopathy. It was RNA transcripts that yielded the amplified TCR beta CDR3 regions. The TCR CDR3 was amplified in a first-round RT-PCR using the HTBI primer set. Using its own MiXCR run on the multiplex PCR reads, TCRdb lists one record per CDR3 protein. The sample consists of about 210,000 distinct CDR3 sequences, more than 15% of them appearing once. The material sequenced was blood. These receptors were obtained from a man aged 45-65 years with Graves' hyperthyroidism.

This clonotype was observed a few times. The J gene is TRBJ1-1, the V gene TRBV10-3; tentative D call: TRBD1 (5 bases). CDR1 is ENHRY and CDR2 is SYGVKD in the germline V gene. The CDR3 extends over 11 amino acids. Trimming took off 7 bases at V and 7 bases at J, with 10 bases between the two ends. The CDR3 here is CAIKVQGEAFF. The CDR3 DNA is TGTGCCATCAAAGTTCAGGGTGAAGCTTTCTTT.

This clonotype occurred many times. DNA for the CDR3: TGTGCCAGCAGCTTGGGACATCAGAACTATGGCTACACCTTC. Its protein product is CASSLGHQNYGYTF. The chain is built from TRBV5-6 and TRBJ1-2; D is uncertain. The germline CDR1 and CDR2 sequences are SGHDT and YYEEEE. The V end lost 0 bases, the J end lost 2 bases, and 8 bases lay between the germline ends. There are 14 residues in the CDR3.

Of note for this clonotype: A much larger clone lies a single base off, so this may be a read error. The CDR3 DNA reads TGCAGCGTTGAAGGGGGCCAGGGGGCAGCCTACAATGAGCAGTTCTTC. This sequence encodes CSVEGGQGAAYNEQFF. The chain joins TRBV29-1 to TRBJ2-1; 8 nucleotides line up with TRBD1. The CDR3 has 16 residues. The germline gives CDR1 SQVTM, CDR2 ANQGSEA. V lost 1 base, J lost 2 bases, and 7 bases stayed unmatched.

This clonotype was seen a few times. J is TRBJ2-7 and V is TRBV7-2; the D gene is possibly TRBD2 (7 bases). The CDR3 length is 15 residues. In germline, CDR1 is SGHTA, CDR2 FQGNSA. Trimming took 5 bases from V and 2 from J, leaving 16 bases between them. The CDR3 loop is CASSRSGRGAYEQYF. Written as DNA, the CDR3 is TGTGCCAGCAGCCGTTCGGGGAGGGGGGCCTACGAGCAGTACTTC.

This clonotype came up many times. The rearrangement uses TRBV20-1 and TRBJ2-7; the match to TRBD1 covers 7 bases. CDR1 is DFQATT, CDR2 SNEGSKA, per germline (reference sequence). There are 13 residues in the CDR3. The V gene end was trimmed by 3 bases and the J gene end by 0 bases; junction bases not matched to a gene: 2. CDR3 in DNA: TGCAGTGCTAGCCGGGACAGCTCCTACGAGCAGTACTTC. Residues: CSASRDSSYEQYF.

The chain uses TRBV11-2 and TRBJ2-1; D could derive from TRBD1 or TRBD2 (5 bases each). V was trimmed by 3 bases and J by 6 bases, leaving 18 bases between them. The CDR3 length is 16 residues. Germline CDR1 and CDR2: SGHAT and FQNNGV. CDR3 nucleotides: TGTGCCAGCAGCTTTGTTGGGGGAGCTCGGGGCAATGAGCAGTTCTTC. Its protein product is CASSFVGGARGNEQFF.

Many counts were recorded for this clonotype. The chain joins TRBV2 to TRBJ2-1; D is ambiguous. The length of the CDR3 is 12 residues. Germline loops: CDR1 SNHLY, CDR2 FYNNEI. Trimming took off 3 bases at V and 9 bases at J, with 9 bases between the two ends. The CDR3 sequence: CASSDEVAEQFF. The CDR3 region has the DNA TGTGCCAGCAGTGATGAGGTGGCTGAGCAGTTCTTC.

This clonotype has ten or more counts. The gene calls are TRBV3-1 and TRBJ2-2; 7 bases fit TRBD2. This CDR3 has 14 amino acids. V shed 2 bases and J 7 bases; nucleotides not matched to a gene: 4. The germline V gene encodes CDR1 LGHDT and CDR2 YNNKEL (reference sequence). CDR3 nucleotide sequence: TGTGCCAGCAGCCAAAGACTAGCAGGCGGGGAGCTGTTTTTT. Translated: CASSQRLAGGELFF.

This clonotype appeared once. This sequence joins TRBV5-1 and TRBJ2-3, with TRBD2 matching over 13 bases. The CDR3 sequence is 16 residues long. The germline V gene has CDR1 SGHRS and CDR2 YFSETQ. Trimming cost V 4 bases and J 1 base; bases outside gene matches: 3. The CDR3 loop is CASSQGTSGGTDTQYF. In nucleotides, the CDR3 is TGCGCCAGCAGCCAAGGGACTAGCGGGGGCACAGATACGCAGTATTTT.

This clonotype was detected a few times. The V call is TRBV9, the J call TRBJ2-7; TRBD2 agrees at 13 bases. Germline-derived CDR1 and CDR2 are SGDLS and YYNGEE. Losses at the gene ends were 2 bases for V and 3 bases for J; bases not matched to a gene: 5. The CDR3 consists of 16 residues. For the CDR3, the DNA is TGTGCCAGCAGCGTGGGGACTAGCGGGGCCTACTACGAGCAGTACTTC. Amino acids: CASSVGTSGAYYEQYF.

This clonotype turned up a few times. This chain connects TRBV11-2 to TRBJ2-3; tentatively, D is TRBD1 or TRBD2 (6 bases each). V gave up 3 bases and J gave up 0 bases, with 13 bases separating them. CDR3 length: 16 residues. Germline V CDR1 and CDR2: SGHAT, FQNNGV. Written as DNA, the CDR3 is TGTGCCAGCAGCTTCCTAGCGAGGGGGAGCACAGATACGCAGTATTTT. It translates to CASSFLARGSTDTQYF. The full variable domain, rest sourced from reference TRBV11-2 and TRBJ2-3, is EAGVAQSPRYKIIEKRQSVAFWCNPISGHATLYWYQQILGQGPKLLIQFQNNGVVDDSQLPKDRFSAERLKGVDSTLKIQPAKLEDSAVYLCASSFLARGSTDTQYFGPGTRLTVL.

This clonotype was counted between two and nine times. The CDR3 nucleotides are TGTGCCAGCAGCTTTTCCCCCCAGTCACCCCTCCACTTT. This sequence encodes CASSFSPQSPLHF. The chain recombines TRBV7-3 with TRBJ1-6; D is ambiguous. This CDR3 has 13 amino acids. Trimming removed 3 bases from V and 10 bases from J, with 10 bases in between. CDR1 and CDR2 from the germline V gene are SGHTA and FQGTGA.

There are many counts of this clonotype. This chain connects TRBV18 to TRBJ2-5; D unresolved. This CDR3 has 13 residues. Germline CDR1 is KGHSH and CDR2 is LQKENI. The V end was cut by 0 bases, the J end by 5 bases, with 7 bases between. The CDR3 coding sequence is TGTGCCAGCTCACCACCGGCTGCGGAGACCCAGTACTTC. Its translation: CASSPPAAETQYF. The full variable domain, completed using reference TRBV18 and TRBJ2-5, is NAGVMQNPRHLVRRRGQEARLRCSPMKGHSHVYWYRQLPEEGLKFMVYLQKENIIDESGMPKERFSAEFPKEGPSILRIQQVVRGDSAAYFCASSPPAAETQYFGPGTRLLVL.

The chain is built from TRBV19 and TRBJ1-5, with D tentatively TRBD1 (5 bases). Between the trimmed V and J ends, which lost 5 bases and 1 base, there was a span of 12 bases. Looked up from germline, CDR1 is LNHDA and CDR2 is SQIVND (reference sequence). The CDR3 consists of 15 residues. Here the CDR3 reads CASSRLPGSNQPQHF. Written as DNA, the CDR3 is TGTGCCAGTAGTCGACTCCCAGGGAGCAATCAGCCCCAGCATTTT. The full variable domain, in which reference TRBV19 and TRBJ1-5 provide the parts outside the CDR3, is DGGITQSPKYLFRKEGQNVTLSCEQNLNHDAMYWYRQDPGQGLRLIYYSQIVNDFQKGDIAEGYSVSREKKESFPLTVTSAQKNPTAFYLCASSRLPGSNQPQHFGDGTRLSIL.

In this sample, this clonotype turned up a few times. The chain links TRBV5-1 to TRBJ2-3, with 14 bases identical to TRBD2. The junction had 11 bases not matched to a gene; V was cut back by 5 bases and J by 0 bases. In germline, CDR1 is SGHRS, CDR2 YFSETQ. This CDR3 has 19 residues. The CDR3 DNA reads TGCGCCAGCAGTGGACTAGCGGGAGGAACCAGTTCGAGCACAGATACGCAGTATTTT. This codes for CASSGLAGGTSSSTDTQYF.

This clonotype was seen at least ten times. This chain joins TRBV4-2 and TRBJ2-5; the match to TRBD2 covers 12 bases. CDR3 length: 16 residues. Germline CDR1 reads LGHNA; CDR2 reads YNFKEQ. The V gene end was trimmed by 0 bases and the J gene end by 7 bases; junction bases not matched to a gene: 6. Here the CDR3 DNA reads TGTGCCAGCAGCCAAGAGCTAGCGGGAGGGCCGGTGACCCAGTACTTC. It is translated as CASSQELAGGPVTQYF.

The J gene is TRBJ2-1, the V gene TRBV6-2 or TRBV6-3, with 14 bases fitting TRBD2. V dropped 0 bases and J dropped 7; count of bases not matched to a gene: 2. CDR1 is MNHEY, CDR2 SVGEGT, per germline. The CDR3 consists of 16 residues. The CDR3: CASSYSTSGRVNEQFF. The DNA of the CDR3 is TGTGCCAGCAGTTACTCGACTAGCGGGAGGGTTAATGAGCAGTTCTTC.

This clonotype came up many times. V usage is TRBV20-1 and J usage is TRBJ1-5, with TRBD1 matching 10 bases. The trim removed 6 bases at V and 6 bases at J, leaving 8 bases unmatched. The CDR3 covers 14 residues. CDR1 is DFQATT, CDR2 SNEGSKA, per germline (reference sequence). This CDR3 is CSADGQGGGQPQHF. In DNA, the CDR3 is TGCAGTGCCGACGGACAGGGGGGAGGTCAGCCCCAGCATTTT.

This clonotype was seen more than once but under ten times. The CDR3 protein is CASSLDKNIQYF. CDR3 nucleotide sequence: TGTGCCAGCAGCTTGGATAAAAACATTCAGTACTTC. The chain links TRBV5-8 to TRBJ2-4, with D hard to call. V was cut by 0 bases and J by 4 bases, with 2 bases left in between. Germline V CDR1 and CDR2: SGHTS, YDEGEE. CDR3 length: 12 residues.

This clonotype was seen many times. The CDR3 region is CAATGGGYEQYF. The CDR3 DNA sequence: TGTGCCGCGACAGGGGGCGGCTACGAGCAGTACTTC. The V call is TRBV30, the J call TRBJ2-7; 10 bases are a match to TRBD1. Looked up from germline, CDR1 is GTSNPN and CDR2 is SVGIG (reference sequence). J gave up 3 bases and V 8 bases, and 4 bases lay outside the gene matches. There are 12 residues in the CDR3. Based on the CDR3 plus reference TRBV30 and TRBJ2-7, the full variable domain is SQTIHQWPATLVQPVGSPLSLECTVEGTSNPNLYWYRQAAGRGLQLLFYSVGIGQISSEVPQNLSASRPQDRQFILSSKKLLLSDSGFYLCAATGGGYEQYFGPGTRLTVT.